This TCR beta chain stems from a study of blood T cells in healthy people across ages. The CDR3 sequence is 15 residues long. CDR1 is DFQATT and CDR2 is SNEGSKA in the germline V gene (reference sequence). This clonotype showed up many times. Together with a sample-barcoded 5' primer, a J-beta primer mix was included in a second PCR lasting roughly 7 to 11 cycles. MiXCR, run by TCRdb on the 5' RACE reads, gives a single entry per CDR3 protein. The profile shows roughly 900,000 distinct CDR3 sequences, 29% of them singletons. This sequence joins TRBV20-1 and TRBJ2-3, with 7 bases lining up with TRBD2. The receptor's source is a woman aged 80 or over in good health. Sequenced material: blood. CDR3 protein: CSAAVGRGITDTQYF. CDR3 in DNA: TGCAGCGCTGCCGTGGGGCGGGGGATCACAGATACGCAGTATTTT.